This TCR beta chain was captured in a study of shared clonotypes between healthy human individuals (dated by TCRdb to 2018 to 2020). At the level of the whole study: The cohort included a few men and a couple of women between 18 and 49 years of age. For each donor, three plates each were used for CD4 naive and CD4 memory, two plates were used for CD8 naive, and one plate was used for CD8 memory. To estimate repertoire size and how much clonotype sharing occurs between individuals, the study deeply sequenced the blood TCR repertoires of roughly 5 healthy adults. Different laboratories and diverse techniques were used to prepare libraries and sequence TCR repertoires, to increase sequencing depth and limit assay-specific biases. Leukapheresis yielded between about 0.8 and 8.9 billion PBMCs per donor. Broader findings and caveats from the paper: Because the study included only a small number of donors, the genetic and exposure-history diversity represented was limited. When a handful of donors were compared, the shared fraction of clonotypes was 5% to 6.5% for naive CD4, around 3.5% for naive CD8, 2.3% for memory CD4, and approximately 0.4% for memory CD8. Only blood was sampled, and tissue TCR repertoires likely differ from those in blood. Clonotypes shared by all four sorted-subset donors showed higher generation probabilities than non-shared clonotypes. Pairwise subsampling indicated that sequencing depth was expected to affect the degree of clonotype sharing among donors. Rarefaction of sorted-subset datasets indicated incomplete sequencing despite the large sequencing depth. Estimated clonotype richness was generally larger for naive than for memory subsets.

The donors were healthy, HIV-negative adults with no recently reported acute infections or vaccinations. Only Caucasian adults living in Nashville, Tennessee, USA were represented among the donors. CD4+ T cells were enriched by magnetic negative selection, after which naive cells were positively selected on CD45RA and the negative fraction was taken as the memory subset. After blood collection by leukapheresis, PBMCs were isolated using Ficoll-Histopaque density gradient centrifugation and then cryopreserved in the vapor phase of liquid nitrogen. Purity and quantity of every magnetically sorted T cell population were checked by analytical flow cytometry. Genomic DNA was isolated from every sorted fraction and measured by UV absorbance on a Nanodrop 2000c. Using the deep immunoSEQ assay, TCR CDR3 regions were amplified from genomic DNA by multiplex PCR. For each cell subset, the extracted genomic DNA was distributed evenly across all wells of several immunoSEQ 96-well plates, and each plate served as one replicate. For sorted subsets, each replicate PCR was loaded with around 220 ng genomic DNA, equivalent to approximately 27,000 T cell genomes. Purified libraries were measured with a Qubit 3.0 fluorometer, size-checked on a Bioanalyzer 2100, and measured again with the KAPA Library Quantification kit. Every immunoSEQ 96-well plate was sequenced on a separate single-read 150-cycle Illumina NextSeq 550 flow cell. Per the original workflow: Because the immunoSEQ output included only junctional sequences and no quality scores, the filtering could not be the same as the filtering used for full-length reads. Sequences were annotated with PyIR, a Python wrapper for IgBLAST v1.9, using IMGT germline references to assign V/J genes and CDR3. Any read was removed if the V/J assignment was weak (E-value above 1e-6), the CDR3 was missing, or the read contained stop codons, out-of-frame junctions, or ambiguous translated residues. V3J clonotypes were defined as sequences sharing the same inferred V gene, J gene, and CDR3 amino acid sequence. To compute the percentage overlap between repertoires, the number of shared unique clonotypes was divided by the size of the smaller repertoire. RTK rarefaction, the Chao1 estimator, and Recon v2.1 estimates of unobserved clonotypes were used to assess repertoire richness. For all TCRbeta clonotypes obtained by the gDNA method from a handful of donors, generation probabilities were computed with OLGA. TCRdb's version of the immuneACCESS table is confined to in-frame rearrangements and falls short of the full clone set. An unresolved V gene accounts for under half of the shortfall where checked; the remainder is of unknown origin. That table is the source of V, J and clone size, and D and trimming were worked out from the DNA. The sample table records 550,000 to 850,000 clones; around 72% of these occur just once. The ten top clones hold around 1.6% of the sample.

Remarks on this clone: No antigen is known for it. No base quality values were provided; no much bigger clone lies one nucleotide off.

The specimen sequenced was memory CD4+ T cells sorted from blood. The cell subset or site label here, explained by the study, means: CD45RA-negative fraction. This clonotype was obtained from a woman aged 25-40 years in good health.

The sequenced DNA is TGTGCCAGCAGCCCCTCCGGGCGCGGGAATGAGCAGTTCTTC. Translated, this is CASSPSGRGNEQFF. The sequence links TRBV7-3 to TRBJ2-1; the D segment could be TRBD2, given 5 matching bases. The CDR3, from cysteine to phenylalanine, totals 14 residues. The entry retains the CDR3 DNA only, 42 bases that are in frame from base 1. Sequences SGHTA (CDR1) and FQGTGA (CDR2) are obtained from the germline V gene. V drops 5 bases and J drops 7 bases, leaving 15 bases in between.